This record concerns one T cell receptor beta chain sequence. Its antigen is unidentified. This sample was included in a study of cytomegalovirus exposure and HLA in healthy donors. Study-wide points: It has been reported that TCR beta sequences accurately predicted the HLA-A and HLA-B alleles of most subjects. Across HLA loci, a later analysis found differing TCR association rates, with DRB1 most and HLA-C fewest. After further analysis at a later stage, around 17,000 TCR beta sequences were associated with HLA alleles at 0.05 false discovery rate. When a later analysis was performed, an Asian-associated ancestry cluster reportedly had fewer N-insertions than the approximately 690-donor mean.

The PCR used 60 Vbeta and 13 Jbeta primers. Assay: immunoSEQ multiplex PCR; the TCRdb copy retains only in-frame clones and omits some. The table includes 150,000 to 200,000 clones, 82% detected once. The source material was PBMCs. This receptor was obtained from a boy younger than 10 in good health and CMV-seronegative.

CDR3 sequence: CASSATGTIRSYTF. The CDR3 nucleotides read TGTGCCAGCAGTGCGACAGGAACTATACGTAGCTACACCTTC. The rearrangement links TRBV6-5 to TRBJ1-2, with a tentative D call TRBD1 (6 bases). Germline loops: CDR1 MNHEY, CDR2 SVGAGI. CDR3 length: 14 amino acids. V shed 5 bases and J shed 9 bases, with 19 bases lying between them.